This TCR beta chain was captured by sequencing in a study of blood T cell repertoires in COVID-19. Study background: Both acute and convalescent COVID-19 samples were obtained from the United States, Italy and Spain. PBMCs, B-cell-depleted T cells, or T cells were the source of the cDNA or gDNA that made up the material.

This CDR3 comprises 16 residues. CDR1 is SGHVS and CDR2 is FQNEAQ in the germline V gene. J gave up 1 base and V 5 bases, and 8 bases lay outside the gene matches. Original handling: Amplification of reference gene primers was used by the study to estimate nucleated cell counts. Method: immunoSEQ multiplex PCR; TCRdb's copy keeps in-frame clones and lacks some. The V and J calls and clone size were taken over from that table, and D and trimming were inferred from the DNA. The table includes roughly 70,000 clones, around three quarters detected once. Source material: peripheral blood. The sequence was collected from a human donor in a cohort sampled during active COVID-19. The chain recombines TRBV7-8 with TRBJ2-5, with 9 bases fitting TRBD2. The CDR3: CASSGALAGSQETQYF. As DNA, the CDR3 is TGTGCCAGCAGCGGAGCCCTAGCGGGGAGCCAAGAGACCCAGTACTTC.